Listed below are T cell receptor beta chains from one sample, sequenced in a study of metastatic and nonmetastatic thyroid tumors. Using MiXCR, TCRdb re-called clones from the PCR reads. The repertoire holds under 50,000 clones, with under 30% as singletons. Sequencing used blood. All receptors derive from a male donor with papillary thyroid cancer or a benign thyroid nodule (not recorded which). Some clones in this sample may be carry-over from other donors' samples. Each CDR3 is given with its conserved first and last residue. The D gene is left open where the match is weak. Not all rows give a size; the values are once, few, many and, for expanded clones, a class.

>TRBJ2-7|TRBV7-9|many|15|.
TGTGCCAGCAGCTCTGGGGGACATTATTCCTACGAGCAGTACTTC
CASSSGGHYSYEQYF
>TRBJ1-2|TRBV6-1|.|15|.
TGTGCCAGCAGTGAACCCCGGGGCCTAAACTATGGCTACACCTTC
CASSEPRGLNYGYTF
>TRBJ2-7|TRBV18|few|14|TRBD2
TGTGCCAGCTCACATGGGACTAGTATGTACGAGCAGTACTTC
CASSHGTSMYEQYF
>TRBJ2-2|TRBV18|many|16|TRBD1
TGTGCCAGCTCACCCCCAGCCCGGACAGGGACCGGGGAGCTGTTTTTT
CASSPPARTGTGELFF
>TRBJ2-5|TRBV2|many|13|.
TGTGCCAGCAGTGGAGAGTACCAAGAGACCCAGTACTTC
CASSGEYQETQYF
>TRBJ2-2|TRBV11-2|few|16|TRBD1
TGTGCCAGCAGCCGCCGGGACAGGGGTAACACCGGGGAGCTGTTTTTT
CASSRRDRGNTGELFF
>TRBJ2-5|TRBV6-2/TRBV6-3|.|13|.
TGTGCCAGCAGTCAGCGGACAGAAGAGACCCAGTACTTC
CASSQRTEETQYF
>TRBJ2-1|TRBV5-5|many|17|.
TGTGCCAGCAGTTTATATCCGGGACCCACCTCCACCTATGAGCAGTTCTTC
CASSLYPGPTSTYEQFF
>TRBJ2-3|TRBV27|many|17|.
TGTGCCAGCAGTTTAGCGGGACAGCGATCCAGCACAGATACGCAGTATTTT
CASSLAGQRSSTDTQYF
>TRBJ1-4|TRBV28|many|14|.
TGTGCCAGCAGTCCCCAGGGTTATTGGGAAAAACTGTTTTTT
CASSPQGYWEKLFF
>TRBJ2-2|TRBV18|few|16|TRBD2
TGTGCCAGCTCACCACCTCTCGGGAGGAGGCCCGGGGAGCTGTTTTTT
CASSPPLGRRPGELFF
>TRBJ2-5|TRBV9|.|15|TRBD2
TGTGCCAGCACCCGGACTAGCGGTAGAGGACAGACCCAGTACTTC
CASTRTSGRGQTQYF
>TRBJ2-3|TRBV2|once|16|.
TGTGCCAGCAGTACGGGGGACCTCCCTAGCACAGATACGCAGTATTTT
CASSTGDLPSTDTQYF
>TRBJ2-7|TRBV7-2|few|15|TRBD2
TGTGCCAGCAGCTTAGGTGGGGGGGGAACCTACGAGCAGTACTTC
CASSLGGGGTYEQYF
>TRBJ2-7|TRBV11-2|.|12|.
TGTGCCAGCAGCTGGACCTCCTACGAGCAGTACTTC
CASSWTSYEQYF
>TRBJ1-2|TRBV24-1|.|15|TRBD1
TGTGCCACCAGTGACCGGGACAGGGGATCGGATGGCTACACCTTC
CATSDRDRGSDGYTF
>TRBJ1-1|TRBV9|many|15|.
TGTGCCAGCAGCCCAAGACAACAAATGAACACTGAAGCTTTCTTT
CASSPRQQMNTEAFF
>TRBJ1-1|TRBV11-2|few|14|.
TGTGCCAGCAGCTTAGGCGAACTGAACACTGAAGCTTTCTTT
CASSLGELNTEAFF
>TRBJ2-3|TRBV5-5|.|14|.
TGTGCCAGCAGAGCCTCTTTTGAGGGGAACCTTCAGTATTTT
CASRASFEGNLQYF
>TRBJ2-1|TRBV5-4|.|13|.
TGTGCCAGCAGCTTAGGGGGGTACAATGAGCAGTTCTTC
CASSLGGYNEQFF
>TRBJ2-7|TRBV19|few|17|.
TGTGCCAGTAGTAGAGGGGGTACGGGAACTGAGGCGTACGAGCAGTACTTC
CASSRGGTGTEAYEQYF
>TRBJ1-4|TRBV14|.|18|.
.
CASSQETGPSMGMKNCFF
>TRBJ1-4|TRBV7-8|.|15|TRBD1
TGTGCCAGCAGCTTAGCTACAGGGGGTCATGAAAAACTGTTTTTT
CASSLATGGHEKLFF
>TRBJ2-7|TRBV7-9|.|14|.
TGTGCCAGCAGCTTAATGGGGGCCAGCTACGAGCAGTACTTC
CASSLMGASYEQYF
>TRBJ1-3|TRBV9|.|14|.
TGTGCCAGCAGCGTAGAGCCAACGGGAAACACCATATATTTT
CASSVEPTGNTIYF
>TRBJ2-2|TRBV19|many|14|.
TGTGCCAGTACCAGTATCCCACAGGGCGGGGAGCTGTTTTTT
CASTSIPQGGELFF